The 13 T cell receptor beta chains below were found in one sample sequenced in a study of blood T cell repertoires in COVID-19. The protocol was immunoSEQ multiplex PCR, while the TCRdb copy is restricted to in-frame clones and leaves out a portion. Of approximately 320,000 clones in the sample, under 95% were seen once. Sequenced input: PBMCs or T cells enriched from blood (not recorded which). These receptors all come from a man aged 60-69 years who had recovered from COVID-19.

This chain links TRBV29-1 with TRBJ2-7, with D hard to call. V lost 6 bases, J lost 7 bases, and 16 bases lay in between. The CDR3 is made up of 12 amino acids. Germline-derived CDR1 and CDR2 are SQVTM and ANQGSEA. CDR3 in DNA: TGCAGCGTGAGGAAACCCGGGTGGGAGCAGTACTTC. Translated, it gives CSVRKPGWEQYF.

This chain connects TRBV19 to TRBJ1-4; no clear D gene. CDR3 size: 14 residues. V lost 7 bases, J lost 4 bases, and 13 bases lay in between. Per germline, CDR1 LNHDA and CDR2 SQIVND (reference sequence). CDR3 coding DNA: TGTGCCAGTACGTCCGGGAATCATAATGAAAAACTGTTTTTT. Encoded protein: CASTSGNHNEKLFF. Complete variable domain (other parts from reference TRBV19 and TRBJ1-4): DGGITQSPKYLFRKEGQNVTLSCEQNLNHDAMYWYRQDPGQGLRLIYYSQIVNDFQKGDIAEGYSVSREKKESFPLTVTSAQKNPTAFYLCASTSGNHNEKLFFGSGTQLSVL.

The J gene is TRBJ1-5, the V gene TRBV3-1 (or the pseudogene TRBV3-2); D unclear. Trimming stripped 1 base from V and 6 bases from J, with 10 bases between. CDR3 length equals 14 residues. CDR1 LGHDT and CDR2 YNNKEL come from the germline V gene (reference sequence). CDR3 sequence reads: CASSQGNRGQPQHF. As DNA, the CDR3 is TGTGCCAGCAGCCAAGGCAACCGGGGTCAGCCCCAGCATTTT.

The chain recombines TRBV12-3 or TRBV12-4 with TRBJ2-5, with TRBD2 matching 11 bases. The CDR3 length is 13 residues. V shed 7 bases, J shed 4 bases, and the junction held 2 bases outside the gene matches. The CDR3 nucleotides read TGTGCCAGCACCGGACTAGCGGGAGAGACCCAGTACTTC. Protein product: CASTGLAGETQYF.

The rearrangement uses TRBV10-1 and TRBJ2-1; tentatively, D is TRBD1 (5 bases). Trimming cost V 0 bases and J 5 bases, with 14 bases left between them. This CDR3 region has 16 residues. Germline lookup yields CDR1 WNHNN and CDR2 SYGVQD (reference sequence). For the CDR3, the DNA is TGCGCCAGCAGTGAGTCTCAGGGCCCATTTAACAATGAGCAGTTCTTC. It translates to CASSESQGPFNNEQFF.

The rearrangement uses TRBV5-4 and TRBJ1-2, with TRBD1 identical over 8 bases. V lost 0 bases to trimming and J lost 5 bases; unmatched junction nucleotides: 9. The CDR3 contains 16 residues. Germline V CDR1 and CDR2: SGHNT, YYREEE (reference sequence). This chain's CDR3 is CASSLGAGTGIYGYTF. In DNA, the CDR3 is TGTGCCAGCAGCTTGGGAGCCGGGACAGGAATATATGGCTACACCTTC.

This rearrangement joins TRBV4-3 to TRBJ1-2; no firm D call. CDR3 length equals 12 residues. Germline CDR1 is LGHNA and CDR2 is YSLEER. V was cut by 1 base and J by 11 bases, with 11 bases left in between. The DNA of the CDR3 is TGCGCCAGCAGCCAAGTCGGGAGCGTATACACCTTC. Its protein is CASSQVGSVYTF.

This chain links TRBV7-6 with TRBJ2-2, with D perhaps matching TRBD1 (6 bases). Germline V CDR1 and CDR2: SGHVS, FNYEAQ. The V gene lost 5 bases and the J gene lost 7 bases, with 20 bases spanning the gap. CDR3 length: 16 residues. The CDR3 DNA is TGTGCCAGCAGCGTCGATCTCCAGGGGTTCGGCGGGGAGCTGTTTTTT. Residues: CASSVDLQGFGGELFF.

This rearrangement joins TRBV5-6 to TRBJ2-7; D unclear. The CDR3 extends over 15 amino acids. Trimming shortened V by 3 bases and J by 3 bases, and 16 bases separated the two germline ends. From germline, CDR1 is SGHDT and CDR2 YYEEEE. CDR3 sequence (DNA): TGTGCCAGCAGCTCGCGAGGTGGCGGTTTCTACGAGCAGTACTTC. The encoded protein is CASSSRGGGFYEQYF.

The chain links TRBV19 to TRBJ2-3; the match to TRBD2 covers 11 bases. Per the germline V gene, CDR1 is LNHDA and CDR2 is SQIVND (reference sequence). With V trimmed by 3 bases and J by 2 bases, 22 bases remained unmatched. The CDR3 covers 22 residues. The CDR3, as DNA: TGTGCCAGTAGTATGGCAGGTTTCTTAAGACTAGCGGGGCGTCCAAACACAGATACGCAGTATTTT. Translation: CASSMAGFLRLAGRPNTDTQYF.

The chain couples TRBV4-1 to TRBJ2-7; 10 nucleotides align to TRBD2. V shed 1 base and J 3 bases; nucleotides not matched to a gene: 3. This CDR3 has 15 amino acids. Germline loops: CDR1 MGHRA, CDR2 YSYEKL. CDR3 sequence (DNA): TGCGCCAGCAGCCAAGGGACTAGCGGATACTACGAGCAGTACTTC. It is translated as CASSQGTSGYYEQYF.

The chain links TRBV4-1 to TRBJ2-1; the match to TRBD2 covers 11 bases. This CDR3 region has 15 residues. Unmatched junction bases numbered 3, after V lost 2 bases and J lost 6 bases. Germline V gives CDR1 MGHRA, CDR2 YSYEKL. This chain's CDR3 is CASSQLAGGGNEQFF. The CDR3 bases are TGCGCCAGCAGCCAACTAGCGGGAGGCGGCAATGAGCAGTTCTTC.

The chain links TRBV9 to TRBJ1-2; 7 bases line up with TRBD1. After removal of 0 bases from V and 5 bases from J, the junction contained 10 bases not matched to a gene. This CDR3 contains 16 residues. The germline CDR1 and CDR2 sequences are SGDLS and YYNGEE. DNA of the CDR3: TGTGCCAGCAGCGTAGGAGAGCCGGGACAGAATTATGGCTACACCTTC. Translated, it gives CASSVGEPGQNYGYTF.